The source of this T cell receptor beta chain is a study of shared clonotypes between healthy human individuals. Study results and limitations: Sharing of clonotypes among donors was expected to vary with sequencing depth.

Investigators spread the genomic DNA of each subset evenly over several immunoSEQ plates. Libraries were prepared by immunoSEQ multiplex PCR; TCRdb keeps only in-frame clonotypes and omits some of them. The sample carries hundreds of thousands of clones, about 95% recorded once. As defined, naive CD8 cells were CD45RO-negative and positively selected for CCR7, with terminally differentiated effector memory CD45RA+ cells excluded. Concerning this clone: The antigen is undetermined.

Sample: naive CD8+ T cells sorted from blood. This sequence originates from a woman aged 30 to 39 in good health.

CDR3 sequence: CSVEAAGREGAYGYTF. CDR3 DNA: TGCAGCGTTGAAGCCGCAGGTCGAGAGGGCGCCTATGGCTACACCTTC. The rearrangement joins TRBV29-1 to TRBJ1-2; D uncertain. Germline V CDR1 and CDR2: SQVTM, ANQGSEA. The CDR3 is 16 amino acids. Deletions cut 1 base from V and 4 bases from J, with 19 bases between.